The source of this T cell receptor (beta chain) is a study of graft-versus-host responses after intestinal transplantation. At the level of the study: All of the recipients had induction that used anti-thymocyte globulin, then tacrolimus and steroids for approximately 3 years.

The method was immunoSEQ multiplex PCR; TCRdb's version includes in-frame clones alone and lacks a portion of them. Altogether some 130,000 clones are present, approximately 92% being singletons, with the ten largest covering 0.09% to 0.15%. CDR1 is MNHNS and CDR2 is SASEGT in the germline V gene. V dropped 7 bases and J dropped 1; count of bases not matched to a gene: 6. The CDR3 loop spans 14 amino acids. To note about this clone: The antigen is undetermined.

This TCR was recovered from a human donor who received an intestinal transplant. The sequencing used unstimulated CD4+ T cells sorted from spleen or lymph node cells, collected before intestinal transplant. The chain recombines TRBV6-1 with TRBJ2-7; TRBD1 matches 8 bases. CDR3 in amino acids: CASNDRGFSYEQYF. The CDR3 DNA is TGTGCCAGCAATGACAGGGGCTTTTCCTACGAGCAGTACTTC.